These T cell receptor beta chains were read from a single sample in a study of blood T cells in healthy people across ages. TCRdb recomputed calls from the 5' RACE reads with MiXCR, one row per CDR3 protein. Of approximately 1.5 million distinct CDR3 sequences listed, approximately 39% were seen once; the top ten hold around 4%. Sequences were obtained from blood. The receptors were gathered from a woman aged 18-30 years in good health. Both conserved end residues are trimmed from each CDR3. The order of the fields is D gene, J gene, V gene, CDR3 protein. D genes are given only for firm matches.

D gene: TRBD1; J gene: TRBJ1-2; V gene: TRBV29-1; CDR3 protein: SVEVPGGEGGYT
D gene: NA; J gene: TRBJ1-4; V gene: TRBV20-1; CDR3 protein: SAREGTNEKLF
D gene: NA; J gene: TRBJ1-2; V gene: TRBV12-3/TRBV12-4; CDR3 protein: ASAVGENYGYT
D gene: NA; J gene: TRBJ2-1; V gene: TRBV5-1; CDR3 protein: ASSRLGVPSSYNEQF
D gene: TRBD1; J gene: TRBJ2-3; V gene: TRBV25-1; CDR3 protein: ASATGGRGTDTQY
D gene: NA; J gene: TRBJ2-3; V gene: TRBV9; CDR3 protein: ASSVTSSTDTQY
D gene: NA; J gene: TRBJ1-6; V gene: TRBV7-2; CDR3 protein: ASSFRAGARSSYNSPLH
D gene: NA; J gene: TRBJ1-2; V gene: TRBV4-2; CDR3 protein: ASSQVSGTYYGYT
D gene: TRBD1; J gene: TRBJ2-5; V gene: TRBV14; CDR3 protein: ASSQAGTGVREQY
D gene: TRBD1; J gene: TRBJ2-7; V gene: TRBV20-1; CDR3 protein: SALRDRLNGEQY
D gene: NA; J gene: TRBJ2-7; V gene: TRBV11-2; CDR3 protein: ASSKTGYYEQY
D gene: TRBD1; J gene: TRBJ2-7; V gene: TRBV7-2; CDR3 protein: AGSRQGKGVQY
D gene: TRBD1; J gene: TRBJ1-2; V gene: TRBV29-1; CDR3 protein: SVEGTQGGYT
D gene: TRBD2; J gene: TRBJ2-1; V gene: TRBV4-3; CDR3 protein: ASSQLFQGLAIYNEQF
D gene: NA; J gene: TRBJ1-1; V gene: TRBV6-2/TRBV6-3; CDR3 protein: ASRYQGRETEAF
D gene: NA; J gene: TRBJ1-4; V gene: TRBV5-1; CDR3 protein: ASSLVVGGTNEKLF
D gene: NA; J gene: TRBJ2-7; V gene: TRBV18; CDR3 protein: ASSPPQDGSYEQY
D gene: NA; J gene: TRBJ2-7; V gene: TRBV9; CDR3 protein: ASSPRSFLGGHEQY
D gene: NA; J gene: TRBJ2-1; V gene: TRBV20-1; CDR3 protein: SAPRTLLSYNEQF
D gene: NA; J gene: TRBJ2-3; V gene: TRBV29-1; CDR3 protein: SEKGSRGDTQY
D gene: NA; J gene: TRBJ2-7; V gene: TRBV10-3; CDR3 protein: AISDLAGPSSYEQY
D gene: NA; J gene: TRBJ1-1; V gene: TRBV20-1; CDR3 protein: SAQARRGTEAF
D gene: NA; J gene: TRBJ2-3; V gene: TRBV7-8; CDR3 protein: ASSLALYPGSRGDTQY
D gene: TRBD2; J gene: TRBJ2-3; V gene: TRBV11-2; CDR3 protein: ASSPTPRLAGVTDTQY
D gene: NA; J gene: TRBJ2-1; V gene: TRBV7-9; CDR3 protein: ASSLGYGSGTIEQF